Presented here are 26 T cell receptor beta chains from one specimen sequenced in a study of cytomegalovirus exposure and HLA in healthy donors (dated by TCRdb to about 2017). The method behind the library was the immunoSEQ multiplex PCR assay. For the multiplex PCR, a mixture combining 60 forward primers for TCR Vbeta segments and 13 reverse primers for TCR Jbeta segments was used. Drawn from immuneACCESS, this table holds only the in-frame rearrangements with V and J called that TCRdb kept. Clones are partly lost; checked studies trace under half to an unresolved V gene and leave the rest unexplained. Present in this sample are about 98,000 clones, roughly three quarters of which were seen just once. Roughly 1.5% of the sample lies in the top ten. The sequenced material came from PBMCs. The source is a man aged 40-50 years in good health and CMV-seronegative.

The chain has TRBV5-1 and TRBJ2-5, with TRBD2 matching 7 bases. V trimming: 0 bases; J trimming: 1 base; junction bases outside the gene matches: 9. In germline, CDR1 is SGHRS, CDR2 YFSETQ. The CDR3 runs 17 residues. The CDR3, as DNA: TGCGCCAGCAGCTTGGTCGGTAGCGGGTACCTCCAAGAGACCCAGTACTTC. Translated, it gives CASSLVGSGYLQETQYF.

The rearrangement links TRBV9 to TRBJ2-7; 8 positions match TRBD1. Germline CDR1 is SGDLS and CDR2 is YYNGEE. CDR3 length equals 16 residues. The V segment lost 4 bases and the J segment 5 bases; nucleotides outside the gene matches: 14. For the CDR3, the DNA is TGTGCCAGCAGCCCAGGGGGCAGGATCGGAGTCCACGAGCAGTACTTC. The encoded protein is CASSPGGRIGVHEQYF.

V usage is TRBV6-5 and J usage is TRBJ2-7; the match to TRBD1 covers 9 bases. With V trimmed by 2 bases and J by 3 bases, 5 bases remained unmatched. The CDR3 extends over 15 amino acids. Germline CDR1 is MNHEY and CDR2 is SVGAGI. The CDR3 protein is CASSYRRQGGYEQYF. The CDR3 DNA follows: TGTGCCAGCAGTTACCGAAGACAGGGGGGCTACGAGCAGTACTTC.

This chain joins TRBV27 and TRBJ1-5; D gene unclear. The CDR3 loop spans 13 amino acids. CDR1 is MNHEY and CDR2 is SMNVEV in the germline V gene (reference sequence). V was trimmed by 5 bases and J by 5 bases, leaving 10 bases between them. CDR3: CASSARWDQPQHF. CDR3 DNA: TGTGCCAGCAGTGCCAGGTGGGATCAGCCCCAGCATTTT.

The rearrangement joins TRBV30 to TRBJ2-5; D may be TRBD1 (6 bases). This CDR3 contains 13 residues. The ends were cut back, 1 base at V and 5 bases at J, with 11 bases in the middle. CDR1 and CDR2 from the germline V gene are GTSNPN and SVGIG (reference sequence). In nucleotides, the CDR3 is TGTGCCTGGAGTGGTAGAAGGGGGGAGACCCAGTACTTC. As protein: CAWSGRRGETQYF.

The V gene is TRBV6-5, the J gene TRBJ2-6; D ambiguous. The CDR3 spans 14 residues. CDR1 is MNHEY, CDR2 SVGAGI, per germline. The V gene lost 5 bases and the J gene lost 1 base, with 6 bases spanning the gap. The CDR3 spells CASSRQSGANVLTF. CDR3 coding DNA: TGTGCCAGCAGTAGACAATCTGGGGCCAACGTCCTGACTTTC.

The CDR3 bases are TGTGCCAGCAGTTCCGCGATCTCCTACAATGAGCAGTTCTTC. Residues: CASSSAISYNEQFF. This rearrangement joins TRBV27 to TRBJ2-1; no firm D call. The CDR3 is 14 amino acids. Trimming pared 4 bases from V and 0 bases from J, leaving 7 bases between. Germline values: CDR1 MNHEY, CDR2 SMNVEV (reference sequence).

V usage is TRBV5-1 and J usage is TRBJ2-1; 7 bases align to TRBD1. Looked up from germline, CDR1 is SGHRS and CDR2 is YFSETQ. V shed 4 bases and J 8 bases; nucleotides not matched to a gene: 9. The CDR3 loop spans 14 amino acids. CDR3 in DNA: TGCGCCAGCAGCACCGGACAGGTACGCGATGAGCAGTTCTTC. Encoded protein: CASSTGQVRDEQFF.

The V and J genes are TRBV28 and TRBJ1-5; no reliable D call. This CDR3 contains 16 residues. Germline lookup yields CDR1 MDHEN and CDR2 SYDVKM. Trimming took 6 bases from V and 0 from J, leaving 15 bases between them. This CDR3 is CASRYGGRTSNQPQHF. The CDR3 DNA reads TGTGCCAGCAGGTATGGCGGAAGAACTAGCAATCAGCCCCAGCATTTT.

The rearrangement joins TRBV10-1 to TRBJ2-1; 11 nucleotides agree with TRBD2. This CDR3 has 15 amino acids. Germline CDR1 is WNHNN and CDR2 is SYGVQD (reference sequence). V lost 7 bases and J lost 6; bases outside the gene matches: 8. CDR3 sequence reads: CASTTGTSGSNEQFF. The DNA of the CDR3 is TGCGCCAGCACCACTGGGACTAGCGGTTCCAATGAGCAGTTCTTC.

This rearrangement joins TRBV5-4 to TRBJ2-1, with no clear D. V was cut by 1 base and J by 5 bases, with 16 bases left in between. CDR1 and CDR2 (germline): SGHNT, YYREEE (reference sequence). The CDR3 is 16 amino acids. For the CDR3, the DNA is TGTGCCAGCAGCTTGTCAGTATTCGCAGAGGACAATGAGCAGTTCTTC. Translated: CASSLSVFAEDNEQFF.

This chain joins TRBV19 and TRBJ2-2; TRBD1 might be the D (5 bases). CDR1 is LNHDA and CDR2 is SQIVND in the germline V gene (reference sequence). The CDR3 totals 13 residues. V lost 2 bases and J lost 6, with 7 bases in between. CDR3 region: CASSIRGPGELFF. Written as DNA, the CDR3 is TGTGCCAGTAGTATAAGGGGTCCCGGGGAGCTGTTTTTT. The full variable domain, rest sourced from reference TRBV19 and TRBJ2-2, is DGGITQSPKYLFRKEGQNVTLSCEQNLNHDAMYWYRQDPGQGLRLIYYSQIVNDFQKGDIAEGYSVSREKKESFPLTVTSAQKNPTAFYLCASSIRGPGELFFGEGSRLTVL.

The CDR3 coding sequence is TGTGCCAGCAGCTGGACAGGCGAGCATGGCTACACCTTC. Amino acid sequence: CASSWTGEHGYTF. The chain recombines TRBV11-1 with TRBJ1-2, with 7 bases identical to TRBD1. Germline CDR1 reads SGHAT; CDR2 reads FQDESV (reference sequence). The CDR3 runs to 13 residues. The J segment lost 6 bases and the V segment lost 4 bases, leaving 5 bases of the junction unmatched.

This clone was found a few times. The V call is TRBV7-6, the J call TRBJ2-7; 8 positions match TRBD1. Per the germline V gene, CDR1 is SGHVS and CDR2 is FNYEAQ. This CDR3 has 15 amino acids. After removal of 5 bases from V and 0 bases from J, the junction contained 6 bases not matched to a gene. The CDR3 protein is CASSRGQDLSYEQYF. The CDR3 nucleotides are TGTGCCAGCAGCCGGGGACAGGACCTCTCCTACGAGCAGTACTTC.

The V and J genes are TRBV27 and TRBJ2-5; D uncertain. Gene TRBJ2-7 matches the end of the DNA better, so the J call may be wrong. Germline V gene lookup returns CDR1 MNHEY and CDR2 SMNVEV (reference sequence). The CDR3 is 15 amino acids. Written as DNA, the CDR3 is TGTGCCAGCAGTTTGAGCCGGTTACGTACCTCCGAGCAGTACTTC. Its translation: CASSLSRLRTSEQYF.

A single count supports this clone. This chain connects TRBV2 to TRBJ2-1; 9 bases align to TRBD1. J lost 9 bases, V lost 7 bases, and 7 bases had no gene match. CDR1 is SNHLY and CDR2 is FYNNEI in the germline V gene. The CDR3 loop spans 13 amino acids. The CDR3 DNA follows: TGTGCCAGCAACCTGGACAGGGGTCGTGAGCAGTTCTTC. It specifies CASNLDRGREQFF.

V usage is TRBV28 and J usage is TRBJ2-7; D unresolved. The CDR3 has 13 amino acids. The germline V gene encodes CDR1 MDHEN and CDR2 SYDVKM. The V gene lost 2 bases and the J gene lost 6 bases, with 11 bases spanning the gap. The CDR3 here is CASSLLTTLEQYF. CDR3 bases: TGTGCCAGCAGTTTACTTACGACACTCGAGCAGTACTTC. Together with reference TRBV28 and TRBJ2-7, the CDR3 gives the full variable domain: DVKVTQSSRYLVKRTGEKVFLECVQDMDHENMFWYRQDPGLGLRLIYFSYDVKMKEKGDIPEGYSVSREKKERFSLILESASTNQTSMYLCASSLLTTLEQYFGPGTRLTVT.

The chain couples TRBV6-5 to TRBJ1-2; maybe TRBD1 (5 bases). The germline V gene encodes CDR1 MNHEY and CDR2 SVGAGI. The ends were cut back, 6 bases at V and 2 bases at J, with 10 bases in the middle. This CDR3 has 13 amino acids. The CDR3, as DNA: TGTGCCAGCAGCGAGGACATAAACTATGGCTACACCTTC. Translated: CASSEDINYGYTF.

The V call is TRBV28, the J call TRBJ1-3; weak D call: TRBD1 (6 bases). Germline V gives CDR1 MDHEN, CDR2 SYDVKM. The CDR3 contains 15 residues. V lost 6 bases and J 0 bases, leaving 12 bases between the germline ends. The CDR3 sequence is CASRGQMSSGNTIYF. The CDR3 DNA reads TGTGCCAGCAGAGGACAGATGAGCTCTGGAAACACCATATATTTT.

The rearrangement links TRBV11-2 to TRBJ2-7; 10 positions agree with TRBD1. Per the germline V gene, CDR1 is SGHAT and CDR2 is FQNNGV. V was pared by 4 bases and J by 0 bases, with 9 bases of the junction left unmatched. The CDR3 runs to 17 residues. The CDR3 reads CASSSLGRTGGSYEQYF. The CDR3 DNA reads as TGTGCCAGCAGCTCTCTAGGCAGGACAGGGGGCTCCTACGAGCAGTACTTC.

The genes are TRBV10-2 and TRBJ1-2; D remains unclear. This CDR3 is built from 13 residues. V lost 10 bases and J 4 bases, leaving 16 bases between the germline ends. CDR1 and CDR2 from the germline V gene are WSHSY and SAAADI. The CDR3 nucleotides read TGCGCCACCCGCGGAGACGGAGTCTATGGCTACACCTTC. It specifies CATRGDGVYGYTF.

The V and J genes are TRBV5-8 and TRBJ2-5, with 7 bases lining up with TRBD1. V shed 6 bases and J 5 bases; nucleotides not matched to a gene: 16. The germline gives CDR1 SGHTS, CDR2 YDEGEE. This CDR3 has 16 residues. The CDR3 loop reads CASTFAQRQGFETQYF. CDR3 DNA sequence: TGTGCCAGCACTTTCGCGCAACGACAGGGTTTTGAGACCCAGTACTTC.

J is TRBJ2-7 and V is TRBV10-1; 8 bases match TRBD1. CDR1 is WNHNN, CDR2 SYGVQD, per germline (reference sequence). V trimming: 4 bases; J trimming: 6 bases; junction bases outside the gene matches: 5. The CDR3 loop spans 13 amino acids. CDR3 amino acids: CASSVGQASEQYF. CDR3 in DNA: TGCGCCAGCAGTGTGGGACAGGCCAGCGAGCAGTACTTC.

This chain joins TRBV7-3 and TRBJ1-2; 7 bases are shared with TRBD1. V shed 5 bases and J 5 bases; nucleotides not matched to a gene: 11. The CDR3 has 15 residues. CDR1 is SGHTA and CDR2 is FQGTGA in the germline V gene. Written as DNA, the CDR3 is TGTGCCAGCAGCATATTCTGGGGACAGACGTATGGCTACACCTTC. Protein sequence: CASSIFWGQTYGYTF.

This chain links TRBV27 with TRBJ1-4; D is perhaps TRBD1 (6 bases). V was pared by 4 bases and J by 7 bases, with 13 bases between. This CDR3 is 14 amino acids long. Looked up from germline, CDR1 is MNHEY and CDR2 is SMNVEV (reference sequence). The CDR3 protein is CASSSPGHVEKLFF. As DNA, the CDR3 is TGTGCCAGCAGTTCTCCGGGACACGTTGAAAAACTGTTTTTT.

V and J are TRBV7-2 and TRBJ2-3; 13 nucleotides agree with TRBD2. V trimming: 6 bases; J trimming: 6 bases; junction bases outside the gene matches: 3. Germline CDR1 SGHTA, CDR2 FQGNSA. This CDR3 contains 14 residues. CDR3 amino acids: CASREGLAGDTQYF. The CDR3 DNA sequence: TGTGCCAGCAGGGAGGGACTAGCGGGGGATACGCAGTATTTT. The full variable domain, completed using reference TRBV7-2 and TRBJ2-3, is GAGVSQSPSNKVTEKGKDVELRCDPISGHTALYWYRQSLGQGLEFLIYFQGNSAPDKSGLPSDRFSAERTGGSVSTLTIQRTQQEDSAVYLCASREGLAGDTQYFGPGTRLTVL.